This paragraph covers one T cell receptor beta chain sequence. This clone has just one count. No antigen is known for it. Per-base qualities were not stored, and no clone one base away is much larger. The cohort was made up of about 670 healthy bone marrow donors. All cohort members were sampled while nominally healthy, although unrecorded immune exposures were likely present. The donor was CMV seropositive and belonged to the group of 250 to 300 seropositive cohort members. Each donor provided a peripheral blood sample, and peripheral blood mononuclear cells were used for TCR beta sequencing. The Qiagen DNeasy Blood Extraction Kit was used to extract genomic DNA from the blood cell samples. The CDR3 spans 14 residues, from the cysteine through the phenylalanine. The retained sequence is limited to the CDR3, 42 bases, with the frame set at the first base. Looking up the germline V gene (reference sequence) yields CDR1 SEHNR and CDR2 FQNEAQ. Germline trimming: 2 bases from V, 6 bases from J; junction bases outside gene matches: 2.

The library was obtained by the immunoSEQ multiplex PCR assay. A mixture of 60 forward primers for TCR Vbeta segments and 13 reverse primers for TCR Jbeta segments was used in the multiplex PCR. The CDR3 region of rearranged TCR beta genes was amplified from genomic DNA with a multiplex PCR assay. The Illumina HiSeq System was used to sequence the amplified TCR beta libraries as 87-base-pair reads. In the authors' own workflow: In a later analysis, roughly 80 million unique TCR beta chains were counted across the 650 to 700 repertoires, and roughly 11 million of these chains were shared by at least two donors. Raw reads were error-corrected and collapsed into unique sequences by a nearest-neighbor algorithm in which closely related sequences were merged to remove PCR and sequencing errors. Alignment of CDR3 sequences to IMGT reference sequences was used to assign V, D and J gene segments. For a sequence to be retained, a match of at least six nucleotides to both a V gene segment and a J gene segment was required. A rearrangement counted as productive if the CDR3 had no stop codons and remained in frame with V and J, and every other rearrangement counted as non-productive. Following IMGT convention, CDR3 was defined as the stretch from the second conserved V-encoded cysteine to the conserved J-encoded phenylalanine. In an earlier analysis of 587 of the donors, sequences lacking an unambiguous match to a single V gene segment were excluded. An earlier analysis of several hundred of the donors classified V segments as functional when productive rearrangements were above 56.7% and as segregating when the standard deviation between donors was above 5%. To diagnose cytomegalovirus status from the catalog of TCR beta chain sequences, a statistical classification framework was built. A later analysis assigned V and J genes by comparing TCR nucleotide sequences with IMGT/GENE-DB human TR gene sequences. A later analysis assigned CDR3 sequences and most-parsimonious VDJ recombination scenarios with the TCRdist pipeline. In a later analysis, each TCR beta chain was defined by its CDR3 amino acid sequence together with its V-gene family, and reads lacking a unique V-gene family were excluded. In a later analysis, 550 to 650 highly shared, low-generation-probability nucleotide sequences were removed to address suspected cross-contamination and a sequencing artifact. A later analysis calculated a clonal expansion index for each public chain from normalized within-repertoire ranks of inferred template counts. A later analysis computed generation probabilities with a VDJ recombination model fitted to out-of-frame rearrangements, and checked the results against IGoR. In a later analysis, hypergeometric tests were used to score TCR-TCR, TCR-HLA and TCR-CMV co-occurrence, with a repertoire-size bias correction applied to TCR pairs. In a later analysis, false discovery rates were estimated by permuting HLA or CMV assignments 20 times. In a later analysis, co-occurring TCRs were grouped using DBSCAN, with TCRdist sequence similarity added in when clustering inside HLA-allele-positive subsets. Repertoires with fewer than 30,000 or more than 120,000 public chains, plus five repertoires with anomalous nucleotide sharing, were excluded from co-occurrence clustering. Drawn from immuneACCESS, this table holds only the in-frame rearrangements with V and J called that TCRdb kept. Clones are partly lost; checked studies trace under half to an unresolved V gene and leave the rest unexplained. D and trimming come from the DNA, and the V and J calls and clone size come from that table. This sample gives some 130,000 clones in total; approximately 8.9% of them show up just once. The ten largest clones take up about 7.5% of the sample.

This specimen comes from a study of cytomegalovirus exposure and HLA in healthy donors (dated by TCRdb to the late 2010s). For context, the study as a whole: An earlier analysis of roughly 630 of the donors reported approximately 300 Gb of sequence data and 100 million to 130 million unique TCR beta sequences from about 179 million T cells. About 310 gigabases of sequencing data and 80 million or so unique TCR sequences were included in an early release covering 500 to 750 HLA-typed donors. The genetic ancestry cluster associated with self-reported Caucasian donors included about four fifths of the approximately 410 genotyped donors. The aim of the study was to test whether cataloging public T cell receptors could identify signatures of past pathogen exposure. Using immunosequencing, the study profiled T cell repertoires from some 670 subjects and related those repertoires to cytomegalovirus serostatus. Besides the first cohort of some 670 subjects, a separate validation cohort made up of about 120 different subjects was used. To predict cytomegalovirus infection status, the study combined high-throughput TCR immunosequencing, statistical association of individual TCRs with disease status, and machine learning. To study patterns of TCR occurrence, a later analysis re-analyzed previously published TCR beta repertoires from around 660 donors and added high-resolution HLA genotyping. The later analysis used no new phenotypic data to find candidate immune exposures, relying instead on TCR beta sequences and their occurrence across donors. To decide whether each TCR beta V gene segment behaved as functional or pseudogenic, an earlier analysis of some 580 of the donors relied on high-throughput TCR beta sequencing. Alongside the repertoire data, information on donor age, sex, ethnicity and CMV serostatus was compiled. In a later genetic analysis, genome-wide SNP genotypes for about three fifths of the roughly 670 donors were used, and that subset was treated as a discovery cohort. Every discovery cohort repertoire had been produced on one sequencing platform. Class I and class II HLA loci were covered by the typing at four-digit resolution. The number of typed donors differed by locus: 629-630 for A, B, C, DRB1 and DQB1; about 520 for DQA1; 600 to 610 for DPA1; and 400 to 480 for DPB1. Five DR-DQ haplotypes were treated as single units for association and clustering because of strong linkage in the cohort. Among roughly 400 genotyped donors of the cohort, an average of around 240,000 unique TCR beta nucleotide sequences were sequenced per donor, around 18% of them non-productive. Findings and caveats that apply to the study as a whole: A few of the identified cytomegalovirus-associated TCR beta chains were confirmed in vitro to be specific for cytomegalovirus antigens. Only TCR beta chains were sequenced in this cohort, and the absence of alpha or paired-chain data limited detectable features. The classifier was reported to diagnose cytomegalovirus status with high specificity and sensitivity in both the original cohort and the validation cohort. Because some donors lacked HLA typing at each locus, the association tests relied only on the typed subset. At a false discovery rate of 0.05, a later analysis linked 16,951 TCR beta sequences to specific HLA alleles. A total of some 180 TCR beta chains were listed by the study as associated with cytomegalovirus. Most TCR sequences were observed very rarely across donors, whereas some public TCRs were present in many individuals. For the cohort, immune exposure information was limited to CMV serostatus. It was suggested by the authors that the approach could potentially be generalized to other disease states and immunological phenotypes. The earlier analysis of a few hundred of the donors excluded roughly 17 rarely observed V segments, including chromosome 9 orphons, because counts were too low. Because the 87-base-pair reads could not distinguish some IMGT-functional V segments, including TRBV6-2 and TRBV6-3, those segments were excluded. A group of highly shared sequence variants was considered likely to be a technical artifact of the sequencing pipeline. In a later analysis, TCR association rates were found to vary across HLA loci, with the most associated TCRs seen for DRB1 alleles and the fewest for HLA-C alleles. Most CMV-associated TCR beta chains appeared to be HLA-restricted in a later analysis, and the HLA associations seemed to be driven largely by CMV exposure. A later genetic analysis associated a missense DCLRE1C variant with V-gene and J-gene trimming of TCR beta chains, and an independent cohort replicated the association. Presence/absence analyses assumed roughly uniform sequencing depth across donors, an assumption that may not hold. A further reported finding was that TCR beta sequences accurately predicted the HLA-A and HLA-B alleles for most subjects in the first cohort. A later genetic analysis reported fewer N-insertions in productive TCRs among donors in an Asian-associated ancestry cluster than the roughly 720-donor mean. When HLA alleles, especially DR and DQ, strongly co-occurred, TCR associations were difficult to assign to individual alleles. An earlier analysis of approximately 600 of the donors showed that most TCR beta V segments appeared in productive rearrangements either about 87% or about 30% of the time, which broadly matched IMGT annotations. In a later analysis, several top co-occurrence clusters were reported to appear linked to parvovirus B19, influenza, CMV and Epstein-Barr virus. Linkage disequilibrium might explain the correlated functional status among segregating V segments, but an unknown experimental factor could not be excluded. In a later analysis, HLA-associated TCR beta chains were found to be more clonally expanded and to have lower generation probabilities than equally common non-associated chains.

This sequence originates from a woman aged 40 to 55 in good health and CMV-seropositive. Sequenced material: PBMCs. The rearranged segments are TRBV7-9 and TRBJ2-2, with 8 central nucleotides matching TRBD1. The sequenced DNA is TGTGCCAGCAGCTTAATCAGGGGGCCCGGGGAGCTGTTTTTT. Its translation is CASSLIRGPGELFF.